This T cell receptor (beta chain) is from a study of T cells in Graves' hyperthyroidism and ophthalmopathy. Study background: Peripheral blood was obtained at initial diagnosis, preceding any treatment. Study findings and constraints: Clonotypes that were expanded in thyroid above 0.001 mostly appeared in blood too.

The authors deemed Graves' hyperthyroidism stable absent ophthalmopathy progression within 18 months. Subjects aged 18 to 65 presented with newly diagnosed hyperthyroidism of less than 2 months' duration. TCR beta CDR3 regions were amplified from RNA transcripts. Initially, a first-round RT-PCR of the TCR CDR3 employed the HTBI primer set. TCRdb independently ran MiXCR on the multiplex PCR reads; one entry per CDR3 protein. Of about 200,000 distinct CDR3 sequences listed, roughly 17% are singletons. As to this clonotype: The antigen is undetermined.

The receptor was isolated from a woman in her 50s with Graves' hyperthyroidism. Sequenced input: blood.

CDR3 nucleotides: TGTGCCAGCAGCGTACCCCACTCTGGGGCCAACGTCCTGACTTTC. Amino acid sequence: CASSVPHSGANVLTF. The gene calls are TRBV9 and TRBJ2-6; D is undetermined. This CDR3 contains 15 residues. Germline V CDR1 and CDR2: SGDLS, YYNGEE. V dropped 1 base and J dropped 0 bases, with 5 bases sitting between them.